This T cell receptor beta chain derives from a study of T-cell memory formation after mild COVID-19. Points from the study as a whole: Contracting CD4+ clones were located mainly in CM and EM, and CD8+ clones in EMRA. Some clones that responded were present in memory (sampled pre-infection), which suggests cross-reactive memory joined. What remained unconfirmed was the SARS-CoV-2 specificity of second-wave clones peaking on day 37.

There are a few counts of this clonotype. Antigen: not known. Barcoded TCR alpha and TCR beta cDNA libraries with UMIs came from 5'RACE using constant-segment primers. TCRdb reprocessed the 5' RACE reads via MiXCR and lists one record per CDR3 protein. This sample has around 150,000 distinct CDR3 sequences, with around a tenth found just once. The receptor was isolated from a man aged 18 to 29 who had mild COVID-19 (a few samples of this study predate the infection). Cell type and time point are not known. The sample taken for sequencing was PBMCs or a T cell subset sorted from them (not recorded which).

The DNA for the CDR3 is TGTGCCAGCAGTCATCCACGACTAGCGGGGGGGTCCTACGAGCAGTACTTC. As protein: CASSHPRLAGGSYEQYF. The chain recombines TRBV27 with TRBJ2-7, with TRBD2 matching over 14 bases. In germline, CDR1 is MNHEY, CDR2 SMNVEV (reference sequence). The V gene end was trimmed by 5 bases and the J gene end by 1 base; junction bases not matched to a gene: 7. The CDR3 is 17 amino acids.